A selection of T cell receptor beta chains follows, all from one sample in a study of blood T cell repertoires in COVID-19. Method: immunoSEQ multiplex PCR; TCRdb's copy keeps in-frame clones and lacks some. Of 150,000 to 200,000 clones in the sample, 80% to 90% were seen once. Sequenced input: peripheral blood. The receptors here all came from a woman older than 75 with acute or convalescent COVID-19. The CDR3 runs from the conserved cysteine through the conserved F or W. The order of the fields is D gene, V gene, clone size, J gene, CDR3 DNA, CDR3 protein. The D gene is left open where the match is weak. The listing skips clone size in some rows; elsewhere it reads once, few, many or a size class.

.	TRBV18	few	TRBJ2-7	TGTGCCAGCTCACCTGTTTTTAGATCTGGATTATCAGGGGACCGAAGCGAGCAGTACTTC	CASSPVFRSGLSGDRSEQYF
TRBD2	TRBV3-1/TRBV3-2	.	TRBJ2-1	TGTGCCAGCAGCCAAGTAATTAGGCAACCCGGGACTAGCGGGAGGAGAGATGAGCAGTTCTTC	CASSQVIRQPGTSGRRDEQFF
TRBD1	TRBV5-1	.	TRBJ1-6	TGCGCCAGCAGCCATGGACAGGGGATGGGTAATTCACCCCTCCACTTT	CASSHGQGMGNSPLHF
TRBD1	TRBV5-1	.	TRBJ1-1	TGCGCCAGCAGACCGGGACAGGGGAACACTGAAGCTTTCTTT	CASRPGQGNTEAFF
TRBD2	TRBV19	.	TRBJ2-1	TGTGCCAGTAGTAGACTAGCGGGAGGATCCTACAATGAGCAGTTCTTC	CASSRLAGGSYNEQFF
TRBD2	TRBV4-2	.	TRBJ2-3	TGTGCCAGCAGCCAAGACAGGACTAGCGGGTTTGATACGCAGTATTTT	CASSQDRTSGFDTQYF
TRBD2	TRBV3-1/TRBV3-2	.	TRBJ2-5	TGTGCCAGCAGCCATGGCGGGAGAGGAGAGACCCAGTACTTC	CASSHGGRGETQYF
TRBD1	TRBV18	.	TRBJ1-2	TGTGCCAGCTCACCCGAGACAGGGTATTTGGGTGGCTACACCTTC	CASSPETGYLGGYTF
TRBD1	TRBV7-8	once	TRBJ1-5	TGTGCCAGCAGCTTAGATGGGACAGGCGACGGGGCCCAGCATTTT	CASSLDGTGDGAQHF
TRBD2	TRBV6-5	.	TRBJ2-7	TGTGCCAGCAGTTCGGGGCTAGCGGCATACTACGAGCAGTACTTC	CASSSGLAAYYEQYF
TRBD1	TRBV27	.	TRBJ2-7	TGTGCCAGCAGTCCTGACAGGGGGCACTACGAGCAGTACTTC	CASSPDRGHYEQYF
.	TRBV5-4	.	TRBJ2-1	TGTGCCAGCAGCTTGTTCGGGAGCTACAATGAGCAGTTCTTC	CASSLFGSYNEQFF
.	TRBV6-5	.	TRBJ2-3	TGTGCCAGCAGCCCCCTTGGGGCGATCGGATATTTT	CASSPLGAIGYF
TRBD1	TRBV7-9	.	TRBJ1-3	TGTGCCAGCAGCTTCGCGGGACAGATTGCTTTAGCTGGAAACACCATATATTTT	CASSFAGQIALAGNTIYF
.	TRBV27	.	TRBJ1-3	TGTGCCAGCAGGAGGGGGGGCTCTGGAAACACCATATATTTT	CASRRGGSGNTIYF
.	TRBV7-6	.	TRBJ2-1	TGTGCCAGCAGCTCAAGAGCTCGGACTGCTAATGAGCAGTTCTTC	CASSSRARTANEQFF
.	TRBV7-2	once	TRBJ2-1	TGTGCCAGCAGCCCCGGGCGACTAGGCCCCCTTAGGGAGCAGTTCTTC	CASSPGRLGPLREQFF
TRBD2	TRBV11-2	.	TRBJ2-7	TGTGCCAGCAGCGGAGAGCGGGGGGGCCTCGGCGAGCAGTACTTC	CASSGERGGLGEQYF
.	TRBV6-5	.	TRBJ2-7	TGTGCCATCCGGACTCTCGCGTACGAGCAGTACTTC	CAIRTLAYEQYF
.	TRBV7-2	once	TRBJ1-6	TGTGCCAGCAGCTTAGAGGGGATCGGACCCAATTCACCCCTCCACTTT	CASSLEGIGPNSPLHF
TRBD2	TRBV5-1	.	TRBJ2-1	TGCGCCAGCAGCGGGGGGACTAGCGGGGCGGTCTATGAGCAGTTCTTC	CASSGGTSGAVYEQFF
TRBD1	TRBV3-1/TRBV3-2	.	TRBJ1-5	TGTGCCAGCAGCCAGCCCCGGGACAGGGGGCTTAGGAATCAGCCCCAGCATTTT	CASSQPRDRGLRNQPQHF
.	TRBV2	.	TRBJ2-7	TGTGCCAGCAGTGGACAGAGTCTAGGGGAGCAGTACTTC	CASSGQSLGEQYF
.	TRBV7-2	.	TRBJ1-2	TGTGCCAGCAGCTTAAGGACAGCCGCCCGTAATGGCTACACCTTC	CASSLRTAARNGYTF
TRBD1	TRBV10-2	.	TRBJ2-1	TGCGCCACCAGTTCCGACAGGGATCGAGACTACAATGAGCAGTTCTTC	CATSSDRDRDYNEQFF
TRBD2	TRBV5-8	.	TRBJ2-5	TGTGCCAGCAGCTCTAGCGGCCCCCCGAAGACCCAGTACTTC	CASSSSGPPKTQYF
TRBD2	TRBV29-1	.	TRBJ2-1	TGCAGCGTTTCGTCTAGCGGGAGGGCGAGGCAGTTCTTC	CSVSSSGRARQFF
TRBD1	TRBV10-2	.	TRBJ1-2	TGCGCCAGCAGTGAGTCGACAGGGGGAGGCTACACCTTC	CASSESTGGGYTF
.	TRBV2	.	TRBJ1-1	TGTGCCAGCAGTGGAGACAGGAGCGGCACTGAAGCTTTCTTT	CASSGDRSGTEAFF
.	TRBV2	.	TRBJ1-6	TGTGCCAGCAGTGAAGAGGCGAGGCTTTCACCCCTCCACTTT	CASSEEARLSPLHF
.	TRBV4-3	.	TRBJ2-1	TGCGCCAGCAGCCAAGACCCAGTCCCTTCCTACAATGAGCAGTTCTTC	CASSQDPVPSYNEQFF
.	TRBV27	.	TRBJ2-7	TGTGCCAGCAGTCTGATTACCGGGAGAACGGCCGAGCAGTACTTC	CASSLITGRTAEQYF
TRBD1	TRBV27	.	TRBJ2-4	TGTGCCAGCAGAATCGGACAGGGGCGAGACATTCAGTACTTC	CASRIGQGRDIQYF
TRBD2	TRBV7-2	.	TRBJ2-7	TGTGCCAGCAGCTTTCGGAGCGGGGGGGCCCGGGGGAGCGAGCAGTACTTC	CASSFRSGGARGSEQYF
.	TRBV4-1	.	TRBJ2-3	TGCGCCAGCAGCCAAGTTCCCAGCGGGCCCACAGATACGCAGTATTTT	CASSQVPSGPTDTQYF
TRBD1	TRBV4-2	.	TRBJ1-5	TGTGCCAGCAGCCAAGAGCGGACAGGGGGCAATCAGCCCCAGCATTTT	CASSQERTGGNQPQHF
.	TRBV3-1/TRBV3-2	once	TRBJ2-3	TGTGCCAGCAGCTCCAGAGCCTCCCCAGGGGATACGCAGTATTTT	CASSSRASPGDTQYF
.	TRBV27	.	TRBJ1-1	TGTGCCAGCAGTTTTGATCAGGGAACGAGGACTGAAGCTTTCTTT	CASSFDQGTRTEAFF
.	TRBV11-1	few	TRBJ1-2	TGTGCCAGCAGCTCCATCAGTGGCGGCTACACCTTC	CASSSISGGYTF
.	TRBV9	few	TRBJ2-5	TGTGCCAGCAGCGTAGGATCATCGGGGGAGACCCAGTACTTC	CASSVGSSGETQYF
TRBD2	TRBV3-1/TRBV3-2	.	TRBJ2-1	TGTGCCAGCAGCCAAGAGCGACTAGCGGGAGGGAATGAGCAGTTCTTC	CASSQERLAGGNEQFF
TRBD1	TRBV15	.	TRBJ1-5	TGTGCCACCAGCAGCCCCGGGACAGGGGATCAGCCCCAGCATTTT	CATSSPGTGDQPQHF
TRBD1	TRBV6-1	.	TRBJ2-7	TGTGCCAGCAGTGCTCCGGGACAGGGCGGACTCTACGAGCAGTACTTC	CASSAPGQGGLYEQYF
.	TRBV7-2	.	TRBJ1-6	TGTGCCAGCAGCTTAGATCCGGACAGTGTTAATTCACCCCTCCACTTT	CASSLDPDSVNSPLHF
TRBD1	TRBV29-1	.	TRBJ1-1	TGCAGCGTTGAAGACAGGGGGCGGAACACTGAAGCTTTCTTT	CSVEDRGRNTEAFF
TRBD2	TRBV5-6	.	TRBJ2-3	TGTGCCAGCAGCTTGACTAGCGGGGCACGCACAGATACGCAGTATTTT	CASSLTSGARTDTQYF
TRBD1	TRBV3-1/TRBV3-2	.	TRBJ2-1	TGTGCCAGCAGCCAACTGAATTTTATGGAGATCGGACAGGGGCGGAATGAGCAGTTCTTC	CASSQLNFMEIGQGRNEQFF
.	TRBV25-1	.	TRBJ2-2	TGTGCCAGCAGTGACCCAGGGTCGCACACCGGGGAGCTGTTTTTT	CASSDPGSHTGELFF
.	TRBV19	.	TRBJ1-2	TGTGCCAGTAGTATGGTTTCAGGGGCCTATGGCTACACCTTC	CASSMVSGAYGYTF
TRBD1	TRBV30	.	TRBJ1-3	TGTGCCTGGAGTTCGTGGACAGGGGCTCTGGAGCTTAAAAGTACAGAAGGAAACACCATATATTTT	CAWSSWTGALELKSTEGNTIYF
TRBD1	TRBV19	.	TRBJ2-3	TGTGCCAGTAGTACTGCTGGGACAGGGGTTGCAGATACGCAGTATTTT	CASSTAGTGVADTQYF
.	TRBV9	.	TRBJ1-1	TGTGCCAGCAGCGCCTCCCGGCAGGGGAAAGCTTTCTTT	CASSASRQGKAFF
TRBD1	TRBV30	.	TRBJ1-3	TGTGCCTGGAGGGGAGGGACAGGGGCCCAGTCGAGCTCTGGAAACACCATATATTTT	CAWRGGTGAQSSSGNTIYF
.	TRBV30	.	TRBJ1-3	TGTGCCTGGAGTGTTGGTGGCCCTGGAAACACCATATATTTT	CAWSVGGPGNTIYF
.	TRBV19	.	TRBJ2-1	TGTGCCAGTAGTCGGTTGCAGGGAACCTCCTACAATGAGCAGTTCTTC	CASSRLQGTSYNEQFF